This T cell receptor (beta chain) stems from a study of early stage breast cancer tumors. About the research overall: Most invasive tumors, about 75% of the 16, were ER+/PR+/HER2-.

CDR1 is MGHRA, CDR2 YSYEKL, per germline. The CDR3 consists of 16 residues. Trimming removed 0 bases from V and 7 bases from J, with 18 bases in between. Findings of the study overall: Commonly generated sequences made up most enriched TCRB sequences shared between patients.

In regard to this clone: Its antigen is unknown.

Each sample had two DNA replicates, approximately 0.49 ug blood or about 1.5 ug tissue. Measured with immunoSEQ multiplex PCR; TCRdb has only the in-frame clones, and not every one. The data hold some 29,000 clones, with 84% observed a single time. The chain employs TRBV4-1 and TRBJ1-2; perhaps TRBD1 as D (5 bases). The sample comprised blood. The clonotype was recovered from a person aged 50-59 years with breast cancer. CDR3 residues: CASSQDMGTQGRGYTF. CDR3 nucleotides: TGCGCCAGCAGCCAAGATATGGGGACCCAAGGTCGTGGCTACACCTTC.